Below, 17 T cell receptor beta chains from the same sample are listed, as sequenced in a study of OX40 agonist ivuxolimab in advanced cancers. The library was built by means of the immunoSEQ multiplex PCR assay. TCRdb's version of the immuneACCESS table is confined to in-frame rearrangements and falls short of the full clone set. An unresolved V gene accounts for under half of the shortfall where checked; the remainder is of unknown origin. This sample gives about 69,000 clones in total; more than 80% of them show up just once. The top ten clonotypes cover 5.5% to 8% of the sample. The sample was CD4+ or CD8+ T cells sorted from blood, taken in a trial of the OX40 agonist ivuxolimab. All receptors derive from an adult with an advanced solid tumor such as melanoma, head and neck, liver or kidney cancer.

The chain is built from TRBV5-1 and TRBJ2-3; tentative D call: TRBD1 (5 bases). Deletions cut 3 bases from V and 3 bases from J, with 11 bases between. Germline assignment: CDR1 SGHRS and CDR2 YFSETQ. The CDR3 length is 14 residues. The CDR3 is CASSSRTLTDTQYF. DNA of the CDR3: TGCGCCAGCAGCTCACGGACACTTACAGATACGCAGTATTTT.

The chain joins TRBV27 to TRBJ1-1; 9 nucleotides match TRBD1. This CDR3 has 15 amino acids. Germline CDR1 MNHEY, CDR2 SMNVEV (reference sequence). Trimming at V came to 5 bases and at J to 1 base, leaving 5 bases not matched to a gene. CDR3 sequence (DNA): TGTGCCAGCAGTAAACCGGGACAGGGGAACACTGAAGCTTTCTTT. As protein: CASSKPGQGNTEAFF.

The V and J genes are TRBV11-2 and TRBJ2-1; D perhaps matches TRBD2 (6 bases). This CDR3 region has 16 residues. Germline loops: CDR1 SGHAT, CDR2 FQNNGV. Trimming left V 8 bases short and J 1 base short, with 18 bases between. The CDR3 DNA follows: TGTGCCAGCTTTCCTAGCGATCGACCGTCCTACAATGAGCAGTTCTTC. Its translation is CASFPSDRPSYNEQFF.

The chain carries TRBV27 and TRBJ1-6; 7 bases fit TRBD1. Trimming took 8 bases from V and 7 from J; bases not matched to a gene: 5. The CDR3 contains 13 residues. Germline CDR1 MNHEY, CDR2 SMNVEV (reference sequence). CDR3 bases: TGTGCCAGCGGATGGGACAGCAATTCACCCCTCCACTTT. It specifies CASGWDSNSPLHF.

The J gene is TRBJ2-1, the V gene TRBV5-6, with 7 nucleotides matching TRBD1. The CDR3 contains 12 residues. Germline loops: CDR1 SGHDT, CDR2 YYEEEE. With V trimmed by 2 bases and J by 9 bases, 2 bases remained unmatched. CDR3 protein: CASSLQGSEQFF. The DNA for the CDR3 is TGTGCCAGCAGCTTACAGGGGAGTGAGCAGTTCTTC.

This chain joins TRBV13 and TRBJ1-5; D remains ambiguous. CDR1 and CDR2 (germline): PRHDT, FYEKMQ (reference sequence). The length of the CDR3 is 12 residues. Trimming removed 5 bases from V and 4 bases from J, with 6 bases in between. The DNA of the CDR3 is TGTGCCAGCAGCGAACTTAATCAGCCCCAGCATTTT. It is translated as CASSELNQPQHF.

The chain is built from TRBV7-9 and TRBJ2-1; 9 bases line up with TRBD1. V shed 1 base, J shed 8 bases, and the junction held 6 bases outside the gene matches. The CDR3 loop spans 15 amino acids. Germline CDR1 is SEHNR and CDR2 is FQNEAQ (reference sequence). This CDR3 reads CASSLVDRGGDEQFF. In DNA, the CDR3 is TGTGCCAGCAGCTTAGTCGACAGGGGGGGCGATGAGCAGTTCTTC.

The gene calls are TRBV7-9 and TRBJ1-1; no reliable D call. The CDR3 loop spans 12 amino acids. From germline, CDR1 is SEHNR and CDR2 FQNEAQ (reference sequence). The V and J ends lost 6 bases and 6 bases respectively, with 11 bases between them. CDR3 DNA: TGTGCCAGCAGACTAGTGAGGGCTGAAGCTTTCTTT. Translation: CASRLVRAEAFF.

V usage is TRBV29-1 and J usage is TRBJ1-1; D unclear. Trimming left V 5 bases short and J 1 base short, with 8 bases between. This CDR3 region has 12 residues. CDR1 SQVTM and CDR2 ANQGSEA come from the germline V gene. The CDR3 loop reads CSVLAPNTEAFF. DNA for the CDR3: TGCAGCGTTTTAGCCCCGAACACTGAAGCTTTCTTT.

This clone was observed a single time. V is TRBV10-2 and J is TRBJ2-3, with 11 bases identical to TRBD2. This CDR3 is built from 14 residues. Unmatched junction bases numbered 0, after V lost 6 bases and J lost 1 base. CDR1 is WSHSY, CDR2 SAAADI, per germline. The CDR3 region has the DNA TGCGCCAGCAGGGGACTAGCGGGCACAGATACGCAGTATTTT. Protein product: CASRGLAGTDTQYF.

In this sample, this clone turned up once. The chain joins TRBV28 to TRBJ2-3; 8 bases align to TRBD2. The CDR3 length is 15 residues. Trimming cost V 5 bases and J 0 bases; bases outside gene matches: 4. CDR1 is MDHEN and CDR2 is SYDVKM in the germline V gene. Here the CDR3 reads CASSLGTSSTDTQYF. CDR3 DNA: TGTGCCAGCAGTCTTGGGACTAGTAGCACAGATACGCAGTATTTT.

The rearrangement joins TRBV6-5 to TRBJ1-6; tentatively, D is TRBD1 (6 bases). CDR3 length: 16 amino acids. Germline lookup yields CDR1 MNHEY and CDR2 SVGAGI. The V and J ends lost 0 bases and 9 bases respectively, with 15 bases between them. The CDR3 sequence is CASSYSRQGRSSPLHF. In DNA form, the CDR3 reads TGTGCCAGCAGTTACTCGAGGCAGGGGCGGTCTTCACCCCTCCACTTT.

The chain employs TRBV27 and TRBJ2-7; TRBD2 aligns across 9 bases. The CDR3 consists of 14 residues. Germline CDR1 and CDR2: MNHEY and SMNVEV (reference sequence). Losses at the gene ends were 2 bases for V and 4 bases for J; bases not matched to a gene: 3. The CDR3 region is CASSLRTSGYEQYF. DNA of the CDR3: TGTGCCAGCAGTTTAAGAACTAGCGGGTACGAGCAGTACTTC.

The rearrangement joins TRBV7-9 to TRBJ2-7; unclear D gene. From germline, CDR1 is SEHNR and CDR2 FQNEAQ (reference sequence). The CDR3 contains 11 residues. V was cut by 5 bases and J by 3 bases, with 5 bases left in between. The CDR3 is CASSLLYEQYF. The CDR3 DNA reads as TGTGCCAGCAGCCTCCTCTACGAGCAGTACTTC.

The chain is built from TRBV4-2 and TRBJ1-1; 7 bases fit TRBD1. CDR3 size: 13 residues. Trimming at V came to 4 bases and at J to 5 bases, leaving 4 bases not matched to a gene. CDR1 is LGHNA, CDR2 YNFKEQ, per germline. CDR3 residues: CASSLGGRTEAFF. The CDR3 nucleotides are TGTGCCAGCAGCCTAGGGGGCAGAACTGAAGCTTTCTTT.

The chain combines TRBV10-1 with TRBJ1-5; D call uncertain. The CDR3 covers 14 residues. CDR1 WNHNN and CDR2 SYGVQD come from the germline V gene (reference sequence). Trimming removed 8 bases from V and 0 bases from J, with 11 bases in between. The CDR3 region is CASRLEGSNQPQHF. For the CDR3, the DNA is TGCGCCAGCCGTCTGGAGGGTAGCAATCAGCCCCAGCATTTT.

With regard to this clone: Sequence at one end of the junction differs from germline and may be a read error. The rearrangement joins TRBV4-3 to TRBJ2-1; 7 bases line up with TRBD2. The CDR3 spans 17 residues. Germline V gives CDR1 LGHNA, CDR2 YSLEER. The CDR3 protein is CVSSPEAAGTAYNEQFF. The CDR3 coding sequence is TGCGTCAGCAGCCCCGAGGCAGCGGGGACCGCATACAATGAGCAGTTCTTC.